The 12 T cell receptor beta chains below were found in one sample sequenced in a study of T cell changes during pregnancy in multiple sclerosis. Clones were sequenced by immunoSEQ multiplex PCR, and TCRdb holds only the in-frame ones, with some missing. The top ten clones hold roughly 2.7% of a sample with about 100,000 clones, approximately 92% of them seen once. Sample: peripheral blood, taken in the first trimester of pregnancy. These receptors were collected from a female donor with multiple sclerosis, enrolled in a pregnancy study.

This chain connects TRBV19 to TRBJ2-1, with 10 bases lining up with TRBD2. The CDR3 extends over 14 amino acids. V lost 7 bases, J lost 7 bases, and 7 bases stayed unmatched. Germline V lookup: CDR1 LNHDA, CDR2 SQIVND (reference sequence). For the CDR3, the DNA is TGTGCCAGTACCCCATTAGCGGGAGGTAATGAGCAGTTCTTC. Translating gives CASTPLAGGNEQFF.

The chain uses TRBV5-1 and TRBJ2-3; TRBD2 matches at 7 bases. Germline V CDR1 and CDR2: SGHRS, YFSETQ. This CDR3 spans 17 amino acids. Germline trimming cut 4 bases from V and 1 base from J; bases unmatched to any gene: 12. CDR3 residues: CASSRGVGKQGTDTQYF. CDR3 nucleotides: TGCGCCAGCAGCCGGGGGGTAGGGAAGCAGGGCACAGATACGCAGTATTTT.

This chain connects TRBV28 to TRBJ1-5, with D tentatively TRBD1 (5 bases). The CDR3 has 14 residues. Germline lookup yields CDR1 MDHEN and CDR2 SYDVKM. V lost 7 bases to trimming and J lost 6 bases, with 16 bases between them. CDR3 in amino acids: CASTPPGVGQPQHF. DNA for the CDR3: TGTGCCAGCACTCCCCCGGGGGTGGGTCAGCCCCAGCATTTT.

The chain has TRBV18 and TRBJ2-6; D remains unclear. The germline V and J ends were trimmed by 2 bases and 0 bases, with 5 bases remaining between them. Looked up from germline, CDR1 is KGHSH and CDR2 is LQKENI. The CDR3 contains 15 residues. The CDR3 is CASSPVNSGANVLTF. The CDR3 DNA follows: TGTGCCAGCTCACCAGTCAACTCTGGGGCCAACGTCCTGACTTTC.

This clone occurred once. The chain has TRBV28 and TRBJ2-1; 13 bases are a match to TRBD2. Germline V gene sequence: CDR1 MDHEN, CDR2 SYDVKM. This CDR3 has 16 amino acids. V lost 5 bases to trimming and J lost 7 bases; unmatched junction nucleotides: 8. CDR3 nucleotide sequence: TGTGCCAGCAGTCCTGGACTAGCGGGAGTAGCAAATGAGCAGTTCTTC. Amino acid sequence: CASSPGLAGVANEQFF.

The CDR3 reads CASSVEAYNEQFF. The CDR3 DNA is TGTGCCAGCAGTGTAGAGGCCTACAATGAGCAGTTCTTC. The V and J genes are TRBV2 and TRBJ2-1, with D unresolved. Looked up from germline, CDR1 is SNHLY and CDR2 is FYNNEI. The V gene lost 4 bases and the J gene lost 2 bases, with 6 bases spanning the gap. CDR3 length: 13 residues.

The chain carries TRBV10-2 and TRBJ1-2; a weak D match, TRBD1 (6 bases). Trimming removed 3 bases from V and 8 bases from J, with 19 bases in between. Germline V gives CDR1 WSHSY, CDR2 SAAADI. The CDR3 contains 15 residues. CDR3 residues: CASSDPAGGREGYTF. The CDR3 DNA reads TGCGCCAGCAGTGATCCCGCTGGGGGGCGGGAGGGCTACACCTTC.

The chain carries TRBV5-1 and TRBJ2-1, with TRBD2 matching 7 bases. The CDR3 length is 15 residues. V was pared by 0 bases and J by 7 bases, with 7 bases of the junction left unmatched. The germline V gene encodes CDR1 SGHRS and CDR2 YFSETQ. The CDR3 protein is CASSLVGGSGNEQFF. CDR3 bases: TGCGCCAGCAGCTTGGTCGGGGGGTCGGGGAATGAGCAGTTCTTC.

V and J are TRBV21-1 and TRBJ1-1; the table's D call, TRBD1, was not checked against the DNA. TRBV21-1 corresponds to a pseudogene. The CDR3 sequence is 13 residues long. The CDR3 loop reads CASGTGGSLEAFF. The CDR3, as DNA: TGTGCCAGCGGGACAGGGGGGTCCCTTGAAGCTTTCTTT.

This clone was counted a few times. The V and J genes are TRBV2 and TRBJ1-5, with D uncertain. Germline loops: CDR1 SNHLY, CDR2 FYNNEI. The ends were cut back, 6 bases at V and 6 bases at J, with 9 bases in the middle. This CDR3 comprises 12 residues. CDR3 sequence (DNA): TGTGCCAGCAGGGAGGTGGGTCAGCCCCAGCATTTT. Translating it yields CASREVGQPQHF. Drawing the rest from reference TRBV2 and TRBJ1-5, the complete variable domain is EPEVTQTPSHQVTQMGQEVILRCVPISNHLYFYWYRQILGQKVEFLVSFYNNEISEKSEIFDDQFSVERPDGSNFTLKIRSTKLEDSAMYFCASREVGQPQHFGDGTRLSIL.

V gene TRBV5-1 combines with J gene TRBJ2-1; no firm D call. Germline loops: CDR1 SGHRS, CDR2 YFSETQ. This CDR3 is 13 amino acids long. V was cut by 0 bases and J by 9 bases, with 10 bases left in between. This CDR3 is CASSLELASEQFF. The CDR3, as DNA: TGCGCCAGCAGCTTGGAGTTAGCTAGTGAGCAGTTCTTC.

V gene TRBV28 combines with J gene TRBJ2-2; perhaps TRBD2 as D (6 bases). V lost 3 bases, J lost 4 bases, and 24 bases lay in between. Per the germline V gene, CDR1 is MDHEN and CDR2 is SYDVKM. This CDR3 is 19 amino acids long. The CDR3 region is CASSFFLGGGVGRTGELFF. The CDR3 nucleotides read TGTGCCAGCAGTTTCTTCTTGGGGGGAGGTGTTGGCCGCACCGGGGAGCTGTTTTTT.